The 26 T cell receptor beta chains listed next were all sequenced from one sample in a study of blood T cells in healthy people across ages. Using a J-beta primer mix together with a sample-barcoded 5' primer, a second PCR was run for about 7 to 12 cycles. TCRdb independently ran MiXCR on the 5' RACE reads; one entry per CDR3 protein. There are some 900,000 distinct CDR3 sequences in the sample; 40% to 60% occur only once, and roughly 13% lies in the top ten. Sequencing was performed on blood. These receptors originate from a man aged 25 to 45 in good health.

CDR3 nucleotide sequence: TGCAGTGCTAGAGATTCGCAGGGTATCCACGAGCAGTACTTC. Residues: CSARDSQGIHEQYF. The V call is TRBV20-1, the J call TRBJ2-7, with D perhaps matching TRBD1 (5 bases). Per germline, CDR1 DFQATT and CDR2 SNEGSKA (reference sequence). The V and J ends lost 0 bases and 5 bases respectively, with 14 bases between them. The CDR3 totals 14 residues.

This rearrangement joins TRBV20-1 to TRBJ2-7; D not certain. Germline V CDR1 and CDR2: DFQATT, SNEGSKA (reference sequence). The CDR3 has 14 residues. Between the trimmed V and J ends, which lost 4 bases and 2 bases, there was a span of 15 bases. The CDR3 region is CSAIGSGKTYEQYF. CDR3 bases: TGCAGTGCTATCGGTTCAGGAAAGACCTACGAGCAGTACTTC.

This clonotype has just one count. V gene TRBV9 combines with J gene TRBJ2-1; D perhaps matches TRBD1 (6 bases). The CDR3 has 15 residues. Germline CDR1 and CDR2: SGDLS and YYNGEE. Trimming stripped 3 bases from V and 0 bases from J, with 10 bases between. This CDR3 is CASSATGNSYNEQFF. CDR3 coding DNA: TGTGCCAGCAGCGCGACAGGAAACTCCTACAATGAGCAGTTCTTC.

The rearrangement joins TRBV10-3 to TRBJ2-3; 8 bases match TRBD1. The CDR3 runs to 15 residues. Germline loops: CDR1 ENHRY, CDR2 SYGVKD. With V trimmed by 3 bases and J by 2 bases, 4 bases remained unmatched. Here the CDR3 reads CAISDSGQVTDTQYF. The CDR3 nucleotides read TGTGCCATCAGTGACTCGGGACAGGTCACAGATACGCAGTATTTT.

The gene calls are TRBV9 and TRBJ2-3; 11 positions agree with TRBD1. V lost 3 bases to trimming and J lost 6 bases; unmatched junction nucleotides: 12. The CDR3 is 17 residues long. Germline V gene data show CDR1 as SGDLS and CDR2 as YYNGEE. CDR3 DNA sequence: TGTGCCAGCAGCGCTCTGCTACGGGACAGGGGGAGGGATACGCAGTATTTT. The encoded protein is CASSALLRDRGRDTQYF.

Only a few counts were recorded for this clonotype. CDR3 nucleotide sequence: TGTGCCAGCAGTTATGGGACAGCTTACAATGAGCAGTTCTTC. Amino acid sequence: CASSYGTAYNEQFF. V usage is TRBV6-2 or TRBV6-3 and J usage is TRBJ2-1, with 7 bases fitting TRBD1. The trim removed 3 bases at V and 4 bases at J, leaving 3 bases unmatched. Germline V gene data show CDR1 as MNHEY and CDR2 as SVGEGT. The CDR3 runs 14 residues.

The V gene is TRBV3-1, the J gene TRBJ2-4, with 8 bases aligning to TRBD2. Germline V gene data show CDR1 as LGHDT and CDR2 as YNNKEL (reference sequence). Germline trimming cut 4 bases from V and 13 bases from J; bases unmatched to any gene: 12. CDR3 length: 14 residues. The CDR3 nucleotides are TGTGCCAGCAGCCCGACGGGAGGGCCGGGTGAGCAGTACTTC. Its protein product is CASSPTGGPGEQYF.

This clonotype has just a few counts. V and J are TRBV27 and TRBJ2-7; D unclear. The CDR3 is made up of 10 amino acids. V was cut by 4 bases and J by 6 bases, with 4 bases left in between. Per germline, CDR1 MNHEY and CDR2 SMNVEV (reference sequence). The chain's CDR3 is CASSWPEQYF. CDR3 in DNA: TGTGCCAGCAGTTGGCCCGAGCAGTACTTC.

This clonotype was found many times. The V call is TRBV12-3 or TRBV12-4, the J call TRBJ1-1; 9 nucleotides match TRBD1. J lost 10 bases, V lost 6 bases, and 12 bases had no gene match. CDR3 size: 14 residues. The CDR3 reads CASRMSGTGMTAFF. Written as DNA, the CDR3 is TGTGCCAGCAGAATGTCCGGGACAGGGATGACAGCTTTCTTT.

This clonotype was seen more than once but under ten times. CDR3: CASSESFFRTAPQPQHF. The CDR3 DNA sequence: TGTGCCAGCAGTGAGAGTTTTTTTAGGACAGCTCCTCAGCCCCAGCATTTT. This chain connects TRBV6-1 to TRBJ1-5; tentative D call: TRBD1 (6 bases). The CDR3 sequence is 17 residues long. V lost 3 bases and J lost 6, with 21 bases in between. Germline-derived CDR1 and CDR2 are MNHNS and SASEGT.

The rearrangement uses TRBV4-1 and TRBJ2-3; D is unresolved. V was pared by 0 bases and J by 2 bases, with 9 bases between. CDR1 is MGHRA and CDR2 is YSYEKL in the germline V gene. The CDR3 runs 15 residues. The DNA for the CDR3 is TGCGCCAGCAGCCAAGAAAGAGCACTCACAGATACGCAGTATTTT. Protein sequence: CASSQERALTDTQYF.

There are a few counts of this clonotype. This may be a read error, as it is one base from a much larger clone. V usage is TRBV12-5 and J usage is TRBJ2-7; TRBD1 agrees at 10 bases. The CDR3 consists of 14 residues. The V and J ends lost 5 bases and 10 bases, in that order; junction bases with no gene match: 11. Germline CDR1 and CDR2: LGHNT and FRNRAP. The CDR3 sequence: CASGADRGFQAQYF. The DNA of the CDR3 is TGTGCTAGTGGTGCGGACAGGGGGTTTCAGGCCCAGTACTTC.

This clonotype turned up a few times. This chain joins TRBV14 and TRBJ2-3, with 7 bases lining up with TRBD2. Germline V gives CDR1 SGHDN, CDR2 FVKESK. The CDR3 spans 15 residues. V lost 4 bases to trimming and J lost 1 base; unmatched junction nucleotides: 5. The CDR3 reads CASSLGLWGTDTQYF. The CDR3 DNA reads TGTGCCAGCAGCCTGGGACTATGGGGCACAGATACGCAGTATTTT.

This chain uses TRBV11-1 with TRBJ1-1; D is possibly TRBD1 (6 bases). Germline V gene data show CDR1 as SGHAT and CDR2 as FQDESV (reference sequence). The CDR3 length is 14 residues. V dropped 3 bases and J dropped 4 bases, with 12 bases sitting between them. This chain's CDR3 is CASSFARGSTEAFF. Written as DNA, the CDR3 is TGTGCCAGCAGCTTCGCTAGGGGGAGCACTGAAGCTTTCTTT.

This clonotype was seen a few times. The V and J genes are TRBV6-6 and TRBJ2-5, with D perhaps TRBD1 (6 bases). CDR1 is MNHNY and CDR2 is SVGAGI in the germline V gene (reference sequence). The V end lost 2 bases, the J end lost 1 base, and 11 bases lay between the germline ends. This CDR3 comprises 15 residues. The CDR3 reads CASSYPVGGQETQYF. The CDR3 nucleotides read TGTGCCAGCAGTTACCCTGTAGGGGGCCAAGAGACCCAGTACTTC.

For this clonotype: A read error is possible here, since a much larger clone lies one base away. This chain connects TRBV2 to TRBJ2-1, with D hard to call. V was shortened by 4 bases and J by 0 bases, with 10 bases between the two germline ends. The CDR3 runs 15 residues. Germline CDR1 and CDR2: SNHLY and FYNNEI. The CDR3 reads CASSGAGSSYNEQFF. The CDR3 nucleotides read TGTGCCAGCAGTGGGGCAGGCAGCTCCTACAATGAGCAGTTCTTC. Full variable domain (remainder filled in from reference TRBV2 and TRBJ2-1): EPEVTQTPSHQVTQMGQEVILRCVPISNHLYFYWYRQILGQKVEFLVSFYNNEISEKSEIFDDQFSVERPDGSNFTLKIRSTKLEDSAMYFCASSGAGSSYNEQFFGPGTRLTVL.

The chain uses TRBV10-3 and TRBJ2-4; a possible D gene is TRBD2 (6 bases). Trimming took 3 bases from V and 4 from J, leaving 13 bases between them. The CDR3 totals 15 residues. In germline, CDR1 is ENHRY, CDR2 SYGVKD. CDR3 region: CAISESGGLKNIQYF. In DNA form, the CDR3 reads TGTGCCATCAGTGAATCCGGGGGATTAAAAAACATTCAGTACTTC.

This clonotype was observed a few times. This sequence joins TRBV20-1 and TRBJ2-7; possibly TRBD1 for D (6 bases). Between the trimmed V and J ends, which lost 8 bases and 3 bases, there was a span of 11 bases. Germline values: CDR1 DFQATT, CDR2 SNEGSKA (reference sequence). CDR3 size: 11 residues. CDR3 DNA sequence: TGCAGTCCGTACAGGGACTACGAGCAGTACTTC. Translation: CSPYRDYEQYF.

The chain has TRBV14 and TRBJ2-5; the D gene is possibly TRBD2 (6 bases). The CDR3 consists of 15 residues. V was cut by 4 bases and J by 5 bases, with 17 bases left in between. Germline CDR1 reads SGHDN; CDR2 reads FVKESK. For the CDR3, the DNA is TGTGCCAGCAGCCGAAATAAAGGCGGGAAGGAGACCCAGTACTTC. Translated: CASSRNKGGKETQYF.

The rearrangement joins TRBV5-1 to TRBJ2-1, with 8 bases identical to TRBD2. This CDR3 contains 15 residues. V shed 3 bases and J 16 bases; nucleotides not matched to a gene: 18. The germline V gene encodes CDR1 SGHRS and CDR2 YFSETQ. The CDR3 spells CASSWRPGGDTEAFF. CDR3 in DNA: TGCGCCAGCAGCTGGAGACCGGGGGGGGACACTGAAGCTTTCTTC.

This clonotype occurred many times. The CDR3 sequence: CSVASGGSTDTQYF. CDR3 sequence (DNA): TGCAGCGTTGCTAGCGGGGGAAGCACAGATACGCAGTATTTT. V is TRBV29-1 and J is TRBJ2-3; 10 positions match TRBD2. Germline V gene data show CDR1 as SQVTM and CDR2 as ANQGSEA. The CDR3 consists of 14 residues. The J segment lost 0 bases and the V segment lost 4 bases, leaving 1 base of the junction unmatched.

This clonotype was seen repeatedly, ten times or more. The chain links TRBV5-6 to TRBJ2-7, with D unclear. In germline, CDR1 is SGHDT, CDR2 YYEEEE. V lost 2 bases to trimming and J lost 3 bases, with 12 bases between them. CDR3 length: 14 residues. The CDR3 reads CASSLLWGNYEQYF. The CDR3 DNA reads as TGTGCCAGCAGCTTATTATGGGGAAACTACGAGCAGTACTTC.

The rearrangement uses TRBV21-1 and TRBJ1-5. TRBV21-1 is classified as a pseudogene. The CDR3 spans 16 residues. The CDR3 sequence: CASSTKTADSNQPQHF. In nucleotides, the CDR3 is TGTGCCAGCAGCACCAAGACTGCTGATAGCAATCAGCCCCAGCATTTT.

This clonotype was counted a few times. V is TRBV9 and J is TRBJ2-5; tentatively, D is TRBD1 or TRBD2 (5 bases each). The germline V gene has CDR1 SGDLS and CDR2 YYNGEE. Between the trimmed V and J ends, which lost 0 bases and 4 bases, there was a span of 19 bases. The CDR3 loop spans 17 amino acids. CDR3 loop: CASSVAPGQVGGETQYF. The CDR3, as DNA: TGTGCCAGCAGCGTAGCCCCGGGGCAGGTTGGCGGAGAGACCCAGTACTTC. The complete variable domain, with remaining parts taken from reference TRBV9 and TRBJ2-5, reads DSGVTQTPKHLITATGQRVTLRCSPRSGDLSVYWYQQSLDQGLQFLIQYYNGEERAKGNILERFSAQQFPDLHSELNLSSLELGDSALYFCASSVAPGQVGGETQYFGPGTRLLVL.

Notes on this clonotype: At one of its ends the junction is not consistent with the germline gene, which may arise from a read error. V is TRBV5-1 and J is TRBJ2-1, with D possibly being TRBD1 (7 bases). The CDR3 spans 14 residues. Germline V gives CDR1 SGHRS, CDR2 YFSETQ. Here the CDR3 reads CTSSLGGQMNEQFF. The CDR3, as DNA: TGCACCAGCAGCTTGGGGGGACAGATGAATGAGCAGTTCTTC.

V gene TRBV29-1 combines with J gene TRBJ2-5, with 7 bases identical to TRBD1. CDR1 and CDR2 from the germline V gene are SQVTM and ANQGSEA. The CDR3 is made up of 14 amino acids. The ends lost 6 bases at V and 5 bases at J; junction bases unmatched: 12. CDR3: CSVGTGATSETQYF. DNA for the CDR3: TGCAGCGTAGGAACAGGGGCAACAAGCGAGACCCAGTACTTC.